This entry lists 2 T cell receptor beta chains sequenced from one sample in a study of T cells in tuberculosis. After thawing and overnight rest, PBMC were stained with GMM-loaded CD1B tetramer, viability dye and anti-CD3 for sorting. C32 glucose monomycolate from Rhodococcus equi was loaded onto the CD1B tetramers. TCRdb's copy holds only in-frame clones and misses some; the assay was immunoSEQ multiplex PCR. The top ten hold roughly a fifth of the sample, which has approximately 58,000 clones, 88% seen once. The specimen sequenced was CD1b-GMM tetramer-negative cells sorted from PBMCs. The receptors were gathered from an adult woman with latent tuberculosis.

The genes are TRBV10-3 and TRBJ2-7, with TRBD1 identical over 11 bases. The ends lost 7 bases at V and 5 bases at J; junction bases unmatched: 10. The CDR3 has 15 residues. Looked up from germline, CDR1 is ENHRY and CDR2 is SYGVKD. This chain's CDR3 is CAINGAKDRGHEQYF. The CDR3 coding sequence is TGTGCCATCAATGGGGCCAAGGACAGGGGGCACGAGCAGTACTTC.

This clone has only one observation. The V gene is TRBV5-1, the J gene TRBJ2-1, with a tentative D call TRBD2 (6 bases). V dropped 4 bases and J dropped 4 bases, with 15 bases sitting between them. The CDR3 loop spans 15 amino acids. Germline lookup yields CDR1 SGHRS and CDR2 YFSETQ. CDR3 sequence reads: CASSTGLGPYNEQFF. DNA for the CDR3: TGCGCCAGCAGCACGGGACTGGGCCCTTACAATGAGCAGTTCTTC. Full variable domain (missing parts from reference TRBV5-1 and TRBJ2-1): KAGVTQTPRYLIKTRGQQVTLSCSPISGHRSVSWYQQTPGQGLQFLFEYFSETQRNKGNFPGRFSGRQFSNSRSEMNVSTLELGDSALYLCASSTGLGPYNEQFFGPGTRLTVL.